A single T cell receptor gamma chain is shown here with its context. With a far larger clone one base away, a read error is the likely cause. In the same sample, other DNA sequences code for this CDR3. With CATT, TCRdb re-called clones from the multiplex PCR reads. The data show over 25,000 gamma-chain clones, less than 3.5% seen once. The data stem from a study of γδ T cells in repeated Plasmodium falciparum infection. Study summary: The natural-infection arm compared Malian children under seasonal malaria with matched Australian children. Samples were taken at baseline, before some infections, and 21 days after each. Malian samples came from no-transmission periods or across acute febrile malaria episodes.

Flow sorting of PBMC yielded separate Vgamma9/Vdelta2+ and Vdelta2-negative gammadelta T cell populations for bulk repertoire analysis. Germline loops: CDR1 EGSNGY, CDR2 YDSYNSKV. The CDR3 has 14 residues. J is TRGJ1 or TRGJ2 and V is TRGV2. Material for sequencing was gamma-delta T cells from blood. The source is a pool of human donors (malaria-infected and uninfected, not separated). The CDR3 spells CATWDGRPYYKKLF. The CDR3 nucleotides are TGTGCTACCTGGGACGGTCGACCCTATTATAAGAAACTCTTT.